These T cell receptor beta chains were read from a single sample in a study of T cell responses to AZD1222 COVID-19 vaccine. TCRdb's table, derived via immunoSEQ multiplex PCR, lists solely in-frame clones and lacks some. The top ten hold 6% to 8% of the sample, which has roughly 150,000 clones, approximately 92% seen once. Sequencing was performed on peripheral blood, taken on day 0 of AZD1222 vaccination. The receptors come from an adult in good health. CDR3s include the opening cysteine and the closing phenylalanine or tryptophan. The D gene is left open where the match is weak.

>TRBV5-8|.|TRBJ1-4
TGTGCCAGCAACCGAATTGAAGGGGAAAGCGGAAAACTGTTTTTT
CASNRIEGESGKLFF
>TRBV12-3/TRBV12-4|.|TRBJ1-2
TGTGCCAGCAGTTTCTCAGTTTTCTATGGCTACACCTTC
CASSFSVFYGYTF
>TRBV10-3|.|TRBJ2-7
TGTGCCATCTTTACGACGGTGGACCACTCTATCTACGAGCAGTACTTC
CAIFTTVDHSIYEQYF
>TRBV14|TRBD1|TRBJ2-7
TGTGCCAGCAGCCCCTGGACAGGCCGTTTCGACGAGCAGTACTTC
CASSPWTGRFDEQYF
>TRBV7-9|.|TRBJ1-6
TGTGCCAGCAGCTTAGAGGACCCGAGACTCCCTAATTCACCCCTCCACTTT
CASSLEDPRLPNSPLHF
>TRBV9|.|TRBJ2-3
TGTGCCAGCAGCGGGGGAGTGGGGCGCACAGATACGCAGTATTTT
CASSGGVGRTDTQYF
>TRBV7-2|.|TRBJ2-1
TGTGCCAGCAGCTTAGTTGCAGGCCCCAGCTCCTACAATGAGCAGTTCTTC
CASSLVAGPSSYNEQFF
>TRBV7-3|.|TRBJ2-3
TGTGCCAGCAGCTATGGGGGGGATACGCAGTATTTT
CASSYGGDTQYF
>TRBV27|TRBD1|TRBJ2-5
TGTGCCAGCAGTTTAGTGCAGGGGGCTCAAGAGACCCAGTACTTC
CASSLVQGAQETQYF
>TRBV7-7|.|TRBJ2-2
TGTGCTAGCAGATCTACTACCGGGGAGCTGTTTTTT
CASRSTTGELFF
>TRBV24-1|.|TRBJ2-6
TGTGCCACCAGTGATTTGCCCCTTGCGGGGTCTGGGGCCAACGTCCTGACTTTC
CATSDLPLAGSGANVLTF